Below are 9 T cell receptor beta chains sequenced from a single sample in a study of CD8 T cells in ankylosing spondylitis. TCRdb fed the 5' RACE reads into MiXCR, producing one record per CDR3 protein. The sample carries roughly 100,000 distinct CDR3 sequences, over 6.5% recorded once. The sequenced sample consisted of blood, either unsorted or a sorted T cell fraction (not recorded which). The origin of the receptors is a male donor with ankylosing spondylitis or in good health (not recorded which).

This clonotype was seen at least ten times. The J gene is TRBJ2-5, the V gene TRBV20-1, with D maybe TRBD2 (5 bases). The V end was cut by 3 bases, the J end by 3 bases, with 8 bases between. In germline, CDR1 is DFQATT, CDR2 SNEGSKA (reference sequence). CDR3 length: 12 amino acids. CDR3 protein: CSARDWKETQYF. The CDR3 DNA reads TGCAGTGCTAGGGACTGGAAAGAGACCCAGTACTTC.

This clonotype was recorded many times. This rearrangement joins TRBV5-5 to TRBJ2-3, with 9 bases lining up with TRBD2. Germline lookup yields CDR1 SGHKS and CDR2 YYEKEE (reference sequence). The CDR3 length is 18 residues. The V gene end was trimmed by 4 bases and the J gene end by 2 bases; junction bases not matched to a gene: 14. The DNA for the CDR3 is TGTGCCAGCAGCGCTGCTGCTCTAGCGGGGCCCTTCACAGATACGCAGTATTTT. The encoded protein is CASSAAALAGPFTDTQYF.

This clonotype was recorded at least ten times. J is TRBJ2-2 and V is TRBV20-1, with D possibly being TRBD1 or TRBD2 (6 bases each). Per the germline V gene, CDR1 is DFQATT and CDR2 is SNEGSKA (reference sequence). V lost 3 bases, J lost 2 bases, and 10 bases lay in between. There are 14 residues in the CDR3. The CDR3 region is CSASLGGNTGELFF. CDR3 DNA sequence: TGCAGTGCTAGTCTGGGGGGCAACACCGGGGAGCTGTTTTTT.

This clonotype was recorded many times. V gene TRBV25-1 combines with J gene TRBJ1-3; D remains unclear. Trimming removed 0 bases at V and 4 bases at J, with 10 bases between. The length of the CDR3 is 15 residues. Germline V gene data show CDR1 as MGHDK and CDR2 as SYGVNS. The DNA for the CDR3 is TGTGCCAGCAGTGAATATGCGTTTGGGGGAAACACCATATATTTT. Protein sequence: CASSEYAFGGNTIYF. The full variable domain, in which reference TRBV25-1 and TRBJ1-3 provide the parts outside the CDR3, is EADIYQTPRYLVIGTGKKITLECSQTMGHDKMYWYQQDPGMELHLIHYSYGVNSTEKGDLSSESTVSRIRTEHFPLTLESARPSHTSQYLCASSEYAFGGNTIYFGEGSWLTVV.

The rearrangement joins TRBV11-2 to TRBJ2-2; 9 bases map to TRBD1. Germline V gene sequence: CDR1 SGHAT, CDR2 FQNNGV. The CDR3 loop spans 20 amino acids. V gave up 4 bases and J gave up 5 bases; unmatched junction bases: 20. The DNA for the CDR3 is TGTGCCAGCAGCTCGATCCGGATCGGGACAGGGAGTTCGAGGACCGGGGAGCTGTTTTTT. Protein: CASSSIRIGTGSSRTGELFF.

This clonotype was counted a few times. This chain uses TRBV3-1 with TRBJ2-1; 9 bases agree with TRBD2. Germline V lookup: CDR1 LGHDT, CDR2 YNNKEL (reference sequence). This CDR3 region has 19 residues. V shed 1 base and J 2 bases; nucleotides not matched to a gene: 12. The CDR3 DNA reads TGTGCCAGCAGCCAAGGGGCCGGGGGGGCTAGCGGGACCTACAATGAGCAGTTCTTC. It codes for CASSQGAGGASGTYNEQFF.

The sample holds many counts of this clonotype. The rearrangement links TRBV12-3 or TRBV12-4 to TRBJ2-3, with 13 bases matching TRBD2. The trim removed 11 bases at V and 6 bases at J, leaving 8 bases unmatched. CDR3 length equals 14 residues. The CDR3, as DNA: TGTGCCGGATCAGGACTAGCGGGGGAGGATACGCAGTATTTT. This codes for CAGSGLAGEDTQYF.

This clonotype has at least ten counts. The chain recombines TRBV5-1 with TRBJ1-5; TRBD1 matches at 7 bases. The CDR3 spans 15 residues. V lost 3 bases, J lost 4 bases, and 7 bases stayed unmatched. Looked up from germline, CDR1 is SGHRS and CDR2 is YFSETQ. The CDR3 nucleotides are TGCGCCAGCAGCTGGACTACAGGGGAGAATCAGCCCCAGCATTTT. Protein product: CASSWTTGENQPQHF.

There are many counts of this clonotype. The chain uses TRBV5-1 and TRBJ2-7, with TRBD2 identical over 12 bases. Per the germline V gene, CDR1 is SGHRS and CDR2 is YFSETQ. The CDR3 runs 15 residues. V was pared by 3 bases and J by 6 bases, with 7 bases of the junction left unmatched. CDR3 loop: CASSWTSGTTSEQYF. The CDR3 DNA is TGCGCCAGCAGCTGGACTAGCGGGACGACCTCCGAGCAGTACTTC.